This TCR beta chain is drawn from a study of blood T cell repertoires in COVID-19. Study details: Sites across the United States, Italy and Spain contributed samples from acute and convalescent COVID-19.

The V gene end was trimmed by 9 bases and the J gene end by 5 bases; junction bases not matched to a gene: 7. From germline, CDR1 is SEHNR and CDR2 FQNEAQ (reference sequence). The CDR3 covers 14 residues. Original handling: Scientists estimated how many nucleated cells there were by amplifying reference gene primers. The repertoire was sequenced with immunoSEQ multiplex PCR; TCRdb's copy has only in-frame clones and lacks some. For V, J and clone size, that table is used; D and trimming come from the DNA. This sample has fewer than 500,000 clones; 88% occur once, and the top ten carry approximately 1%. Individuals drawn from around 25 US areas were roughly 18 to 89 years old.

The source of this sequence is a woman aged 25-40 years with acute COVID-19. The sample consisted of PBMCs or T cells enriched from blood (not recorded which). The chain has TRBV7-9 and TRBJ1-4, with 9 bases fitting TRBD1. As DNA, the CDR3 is TGTGCCAGTGTGATAGGGACAGGGAATGAAAAACTGTTTTTT. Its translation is CASVIGTGNEKLFF.